What follows is one TCR beta chain and its context. Its antigen remains unidentified. The data were obtained in a study of shared clonotypes between healthy human individuals. V was pared by 1 base and J by 3 bases, with 9 bases between. Germline values: CDR1 SGHAT, CDR2 FQNNGV. The CDR3 spans 15 residues. Study results and caveats: Estimated richness values were generally larger in naive subsets than in memory subsets. Expectations were that clonotype sharing among donors would be affected by sequencing depth.

Subsets obtained from CD4+ cells comprised CD45RA+ naive and CD45RA-negative memory cells. TCRdb's table, derived via immunoSEQ multiplex PCR, lists solely in-frame clones and lacks some. The sample has about 1 million clones, 78% seen once. V and J are TRBV11-2 and TRBJ1-4, with no clear D. The origin of this receptor is a man aged 18 to 30 in good health. Some clones in this sample may be carry-over from other donors' samples. The sequenced sample was memory CD4+ T cells from PBMCs. Specified subset: CD45RA-negative fraction. CDR3: CASSLGSGANEKLFF. CDR3 coding DNA: TGTGCCAGCAGCTTAGGTTCCGGGGCTAATGAAAAACTGTTTTTT.